These T cell receptor beta chains were read from a single sample in a study of pediatric ulcerative colitis. Only in-frame clones appear in the TCRdb table, and some are missing; sequencing was by immunoSEQ multiplex PCR. This sample has about 64,000 clones; 77% occur once, and the top ten carry around 5.2%. Sequencing was done on a sample of blood. The origin of the receptors is a boy between 5 and 17 years old with moderate ulcerative colitis. Both conserved end residues are part of each CDR3. The order of the fields is CDR3 protein, CDR3 DNA, D gene, clone size, J gene, V gene. The D gene is left open where the match is weak. Not every row has a clone size; where given, it reads once, few, many or a size class.

CSVGGSSYEQYF TGCAGCGTTGGCGGAAGCTCCTACGAGCAGTACTTC . . TRBJ2-7 TRBV29-1
CASSPDRLNTEAFF TGTGCCAGCAGCCCAGACAGGCTGAACACTGAAGCTTTCTTT . few TRBJ1-1 TRBV2
CASSIRGSGRVHEQYF TGTGCCAGTAGTATCCGGGGGAGCGGGAGAGTCCACGAGCAGTACTTC TRBD2 . TRBJ2-7 TRBV19
CASSEKRERADTQYF TGCGCCAGCTCTGAAAAGCGGGAGCGGGCAGATACGCAGTATTTT TRBD2 . TRBJ2-3 TRBV5-1
CASSFRDWNYGYTF TGTGCCAGCAGCTTCCGGGACTGGAACTATGGCTACACCTTC . . TRBJ1-2 TRBV7-3
CASSYSGGGGTEAFF TGTGCCAGCAGTTACTCCGGAGGAGGGGGCACTGAAGCTTTCTTT . . TRBJ1-1 TRBV6-5
CARSFSDRQSYEQYF TGTGCCAGAAGCTTTTCGGACAGGCAATCCTACGAGCAGTACTTC TRBD1 . TRBJ2-7 TRBV5-3
CSVGGNLNYGYTF TGCAGCGTTGGGGGAAACCTCAACTATGGCTACACCTTC . few TRBJ1-2 TRBV29-1
CASSTKDRSDFEAFF TGTGCCAGCAGCACCAAGGACAGGTCCGACTTTGAAGCTTTCTTT TRBD1 once TRBJ1-1 TRBV5-4
CASSQFPDNLQETQYF TGCGCCAGCAGCCAATTCCCGGACAACCTCCAAGAGACCCAGTACTTC . . TRBJ2-5 TRBV4-1
CASSSGTSWSSYNEQFF TGTGCCAGCAGTTCCGGGACTAGCTGGAGCTCCTACAATGAGCAGTTCTTC TRBD2 . TRBJ2-1 TRBV2
CASSDRGTISYEQYF TGTGCCAGCAGTGATAGAGGGACAATAAGCTACGAGCAGTACTTC . once TRBJ2-7 TRBV6-1
CASSTRTTEAFF TGTGCCAGTAGTACTAGGACCACTGAAGCTTTCTTT . . TRBJ1-1 TRBV19
CASSQDGYEQYF TGCGCCAGCAGCCAAGACGGCTACGAGCAGTACTTC . many TRBJ2-7 TRBV4-3
CASSKGTANTGELFF TGTGCCAGCAGCAAGGGGACAGCTAACACCGGGGAGCTGTTTTTT TRBD1 . TRBJ2-2 TRBV7-3
CASSFNVLPPYEQYF TGTGCCAGCAGCTTCAATGTCCTGCCCCCCTACGAGCAGTACTTC . few TRBJ2-7 TRBV7-2
CASRRQYEQYF TGTGCCAGCAGGCGGCAGTACGAGCAGTACTTC . few TRBJ2-7 TRBV2
CASSPTNRGGPYEQYF TGTGCCAGCAGCCCAACAAACAGGGGGGGCCCCTACGAGCAGTACTTC . . TRBJ2-7 TRBV11-2
CASNAGGRNTEAFF TGTGCCAGTAATGCGGGAGGGAGAAACACTGAAGCTTTCTTT . . TRBJ1-1 TRBV19
CASSQDIKFPSFGYEQYF TGCGCCAGCAGCCAAGATATTAAGTTCCCTAGCTTCGGCTACGAGCAGTACTTC . . TRBJ2-7 TRBV4-3
CASSQDPGLAEAFF TGCGCCAGCAGCCAAGACCCGGGCCTGGCTGAAGCTTTCTTT . . TRBJ1-1 TRBV4-3
CASSLVGGGVKETQYF TGCGCCAGCAGCCTCGTCGGGGGCGGGGTAAAAGAGACCCAGTACTTC . . TRBJ2-5 TRBV5-1